This T cell receptor (beta chain) came from a study of blood T cell repertoires in COVID-19. As for the study in general: Donors in the United States, Italy and Spain gave samples during acute or convalescent COVID-19. From T cells, B-cell-depleted T cells, or PBMCs came the material, which was cDNA or gDNA.

The count of this clone is one. Per the original data handling: Estimation of nucleated cell counts relied on the amplification of reference gene primers. The repertoire was sequenced with immunoSEQ multiplex PCR; TCRdb's copy has only in-frame clones and lacks some. V and J calls and clone size come straight from that table; D and trimming were deduced from the DNA. The data hold 95,000 to 150,000 clones, with around nine tenths observed a single time. Material for sequencing was peripheral blood. The receptor was derived from a woman aged 50 to 65 with acute or convalescent COVID-19.

The CDR3 bases are TGTGCCAGCAGGTCCGACAGGGGCGACTATGGCTACACCTTC. This codes for CASRSDRGDYGYTF. The chain links TRBV25-1 to TRBJ1-2; 8 nucleotides line up with TRBD1. The CDR3 spans 14 residues. V trimming: 6 bases; J trimming: 3 bases; junction bases outside the gene matches: 6. Germline values: CDR1 MGHDK, CDR2 SYGVNS.